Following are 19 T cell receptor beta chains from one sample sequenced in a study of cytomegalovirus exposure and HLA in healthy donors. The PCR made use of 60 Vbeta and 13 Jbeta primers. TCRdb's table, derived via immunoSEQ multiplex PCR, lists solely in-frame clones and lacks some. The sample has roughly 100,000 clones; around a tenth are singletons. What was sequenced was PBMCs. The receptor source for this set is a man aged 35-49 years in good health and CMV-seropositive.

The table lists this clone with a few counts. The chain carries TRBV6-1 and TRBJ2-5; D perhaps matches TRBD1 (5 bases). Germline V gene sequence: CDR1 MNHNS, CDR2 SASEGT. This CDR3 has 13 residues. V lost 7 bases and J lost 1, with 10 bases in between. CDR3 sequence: CASNQGFQETQYF. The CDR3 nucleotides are TGTGCCAGCAATCAGGGTTTCCAAGAGACCCAGTACTTC.

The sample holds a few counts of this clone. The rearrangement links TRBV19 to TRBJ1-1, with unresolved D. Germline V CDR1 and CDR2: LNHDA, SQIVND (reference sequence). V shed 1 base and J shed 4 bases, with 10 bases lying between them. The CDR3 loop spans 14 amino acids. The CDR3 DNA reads TGTGCCAGTAGTATAGTTTTGTTTAGCACTGAAGCTTTCTTT. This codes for CASSIVLFSTEAFF.

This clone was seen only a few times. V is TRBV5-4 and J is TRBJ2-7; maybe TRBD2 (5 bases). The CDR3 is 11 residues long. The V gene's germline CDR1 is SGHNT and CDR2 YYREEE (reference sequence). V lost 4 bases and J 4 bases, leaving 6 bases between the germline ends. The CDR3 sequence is CASSREYEQYF. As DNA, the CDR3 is TGTGCCAGCAGCAGGGAGTACGAGCAGTACTTC.

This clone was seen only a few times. CDR3 amino acids: CASSLQYEQFF. CDR3 nucleotides: TGCGCCAGCAGCCTCCAGTATGAGCAGTTCTTC. This sequence joins TRBV4-1 and TRBJ2-1; no definite D call. CDR3 size: 11 residues. Germline CDR1 is MGHRA and CDR2 is YSYEKL. Trimming cost V 4 bases and J 8 bases, with 6 bases left between them.

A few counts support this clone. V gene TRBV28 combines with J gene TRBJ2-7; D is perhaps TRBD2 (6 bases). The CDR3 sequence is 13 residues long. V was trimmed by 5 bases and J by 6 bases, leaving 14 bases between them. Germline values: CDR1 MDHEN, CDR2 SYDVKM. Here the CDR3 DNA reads TGTGCCAGCAGTATAAAGGGGAGGCGCGAGCAGTACTTC. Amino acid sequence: CASSIKGRREQYF.

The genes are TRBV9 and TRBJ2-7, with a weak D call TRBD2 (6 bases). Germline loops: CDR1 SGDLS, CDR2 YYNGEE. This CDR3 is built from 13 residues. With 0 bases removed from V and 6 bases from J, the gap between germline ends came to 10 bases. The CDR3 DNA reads TGTGCCAGCAGCGTAGTGGAGACTAGCGAGCAGTACTTC. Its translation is CASSVVETSEQYF.

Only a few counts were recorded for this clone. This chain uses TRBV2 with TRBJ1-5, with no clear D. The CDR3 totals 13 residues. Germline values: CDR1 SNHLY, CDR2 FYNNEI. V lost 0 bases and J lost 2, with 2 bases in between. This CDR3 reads CASSEAGNQPQHF. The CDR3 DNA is TGTGCCAGCAGTGAAGCCGGCAATCAGCCCCAGCATTTT.

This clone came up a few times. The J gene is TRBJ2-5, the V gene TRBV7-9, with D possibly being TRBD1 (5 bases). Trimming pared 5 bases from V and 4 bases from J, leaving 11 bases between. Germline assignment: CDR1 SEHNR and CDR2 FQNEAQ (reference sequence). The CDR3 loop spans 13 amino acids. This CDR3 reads CASSGRGGETQYF. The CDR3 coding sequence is TGTGCCAGCAGCGGAAGGGGCGGAGAGACCCAGTACTTC.

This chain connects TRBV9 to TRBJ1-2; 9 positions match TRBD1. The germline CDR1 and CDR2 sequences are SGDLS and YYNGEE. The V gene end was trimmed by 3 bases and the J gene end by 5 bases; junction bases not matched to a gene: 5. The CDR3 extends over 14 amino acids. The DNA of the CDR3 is TGTGCCAGCAGCGGAGGACAGGGGAATTATGGCTACACCTTC. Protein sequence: CASSGGQGNYGYTF. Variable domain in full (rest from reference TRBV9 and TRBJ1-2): DSGVTQTPKHLITATGQRVTLRCSPRSGDLSVYWYQQSLDQGLQFLIQYYNGEERAKGNILERFSAQQFPDLHSELNLSSLELGDSALYFCASSGGQGNYGYTFGSGTRLTVV.

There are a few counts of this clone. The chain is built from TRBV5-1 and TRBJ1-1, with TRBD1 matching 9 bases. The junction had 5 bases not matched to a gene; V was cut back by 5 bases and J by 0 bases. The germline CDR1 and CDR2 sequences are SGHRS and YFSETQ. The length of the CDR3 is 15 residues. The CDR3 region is CASRDRGYMNTEAFF. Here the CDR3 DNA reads TGCGCCAGCAGGGACAGGGGATACATGAACACTGAAGCTTTCTTT.

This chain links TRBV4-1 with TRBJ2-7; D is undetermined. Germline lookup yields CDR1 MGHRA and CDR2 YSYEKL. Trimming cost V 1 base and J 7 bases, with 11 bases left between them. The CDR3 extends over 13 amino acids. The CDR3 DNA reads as TGCGCCAGCAGCCAAGTTCCCCCGACAGAGCAGTACTTC. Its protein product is CASSQVPPTEQYF.

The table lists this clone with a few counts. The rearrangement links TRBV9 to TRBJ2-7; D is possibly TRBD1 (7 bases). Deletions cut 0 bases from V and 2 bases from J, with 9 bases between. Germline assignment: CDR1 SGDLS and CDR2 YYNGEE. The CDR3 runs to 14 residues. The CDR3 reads CASSVGRGAYEQYF. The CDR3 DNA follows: TGTGCCAGCAGCGTAGGCAGGGGGGCCTACGAGCAGTACTTC.

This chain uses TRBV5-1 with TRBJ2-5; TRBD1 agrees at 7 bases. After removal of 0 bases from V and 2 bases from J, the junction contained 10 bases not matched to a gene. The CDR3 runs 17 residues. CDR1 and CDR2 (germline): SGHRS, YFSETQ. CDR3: CASSLAFVTGIQETQYF. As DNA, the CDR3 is TGCGCCAGCAGCTTGGCTTTTGTGACAGGGATACAAGAGACCCAGTACTTC.

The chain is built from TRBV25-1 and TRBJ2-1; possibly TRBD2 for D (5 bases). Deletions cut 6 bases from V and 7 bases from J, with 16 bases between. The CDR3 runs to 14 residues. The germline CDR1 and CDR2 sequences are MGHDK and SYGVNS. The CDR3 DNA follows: TGTGCCAGCAGCGGGAAGGGTAGCTCGAATGAGCAGTTCTTC. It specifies CASSGKGSSNEQFF.

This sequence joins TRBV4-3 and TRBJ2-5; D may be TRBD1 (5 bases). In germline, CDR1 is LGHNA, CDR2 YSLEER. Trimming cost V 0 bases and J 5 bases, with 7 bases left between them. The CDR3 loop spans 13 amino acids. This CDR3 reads CASSQDQGETQYF. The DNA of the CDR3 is TGCGCCAGCAGCCAAGACCAGGGTGAGACCCAGTACTTC.

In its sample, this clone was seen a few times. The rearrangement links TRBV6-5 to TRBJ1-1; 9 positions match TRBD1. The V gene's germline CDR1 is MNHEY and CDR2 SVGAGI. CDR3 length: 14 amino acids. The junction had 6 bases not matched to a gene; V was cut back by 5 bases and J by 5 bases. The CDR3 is CASSLQGAGTEAFF. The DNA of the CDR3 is TGTGCCAGCAGTCTACAGGGGGCTGGGACTGAAGCTTTCTTT.

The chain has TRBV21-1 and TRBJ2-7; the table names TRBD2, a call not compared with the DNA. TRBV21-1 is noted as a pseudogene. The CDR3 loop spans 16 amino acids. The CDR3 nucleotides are TGTGCCAGCAGCGAAAGACTAGCGAACACCTCCTACGAGCAGTACTTC. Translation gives CASSERLANTSYEQYF.

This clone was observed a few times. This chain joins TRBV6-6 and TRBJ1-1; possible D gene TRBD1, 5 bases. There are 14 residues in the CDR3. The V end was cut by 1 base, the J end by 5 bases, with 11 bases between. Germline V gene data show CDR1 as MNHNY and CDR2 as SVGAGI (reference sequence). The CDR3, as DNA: TGTGCCAGCAGTTACTGGGGGGACGAAACTGAAGCTTTCTTT. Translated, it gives CASSYWGDETEAFF.

DNA of the CDR3: TGTGCCAGCAGCTTAATTAGGACTTCAAATGAGCAGTTCTTC. The encoded protein is CASSLIRTSNEQFF. V is TRBV7-2 and J is TRBJ2-1; D is perhaps TRBD2 (5 bases). CDR3 length equals 14 residues. The germline V gene has CDR1 SGHTA and CDR2 FQGNSA. Trimming took off 2 bases at V and 7 bases at J, with 12 bases between the two ends.